This entry lists 23 T cell receptor beta chains sequenced from one sample in a study of blood T cells in healthy people across ages (dated by TCRdb to the mid-2010s). The library was produced with 5' RACE. TCRdb shows the sequencer as Illumina HiSeq 2500. A second about 7 to 11 cycle PCR used a sample-barcoded 5' primer and a J-beta primer mix. TCRdb handled the public reads itself, with Q25 trimming in fastp and clone calling in MiXCR, and kept productive beta chains. Rows matching on CDR3 protein sequence are summarized as one entry with the most common DNA and genes. Recorded for this sample are some 1.1 million distinct CDR3 sequences; about two fifths of them occurred a single time. 10% to 15% of the sample belongs to the ten largest clones. What was sequenced was blood. The source of these receptors is a man between 18 and 29 years old in good health.

The CDR3 loop reads CSVCFPGHHFAGNTIYF. CDR3 bases: TGCAGCGTCTGTTTTCCGGGACACCATTTCGCTGGAAACACCATATATTTT. The J gene is TRBJ1-3, the V gene TRBV29-1; tentative D call: TRBD1 (6 bases). Germline V lookup: CDR1 SQVTM, CDR2 ANQGSEA. The length of the CDR3 is 17 residues. Trimming shortened V by 6 bases and J by 2 bases, and 23 bases separated the two germline ends.

In DNA form, the CDR3 reads TGTGCCAGCAGCCCTAAAGCGGGGTACACCGGGGAGCTGTTTTTT. This encodes CASSPKAGYTGELFF. The rearrangement uses TRBV9 and TRBJ2-2; 7 bases agree with TRBD2. The CDR3 sequence is 15 residues long. Germline-derived CDR1 and CDR2 are SGDLS and YYNGEE. Losses at the gene ends were 4 bases for V and 3 bases for J; bases not matched to a gene: 6.

V is TRBV6-2 or TRBV6-3 and J is TRBJ1-5; 8 bases map to TRBD1. Germline V gene sequence: CDR1 MNHEY, CDR2 SVGEGT. The CDR3 contains 14 residues. V was pared by 6 bases and J by 6 bases, with 7 bases of the junction left unmatched. The CDR3 DNA reads as TGTGCCAGCAGAAACGGACAGGGCAGTCAGCCCCAGCATTTT. It specifies CASRNGQGSQPQHF.

This chain joins TRBV11-2 and TRBJ1-1, with D maybe TRBD1 (5 bases). There are 14 residues in the CDR3. The germline V gene encodes CDR1 SGHAT and CDR2 FQNNGV. V was pared by 7 bases and J by 2 bases, with 14 bases between. The CDR3, as DNA: TGTGCCAGCACATCTCCGACAGAAAACACTGAAGCTTTCTTT. Amino acid sequence: CASTSPTENTEAFF.

This clonotype was observed at least ten times. This sequence joins TRBV5-1 and TRBJ2-1; D may match TRBD1 or TRBD2 (5 bases each). Germline CDR1 SGHRS, CDR2 YFSETQ. V was shortened by 3 bases and J by 0 bases, with 25 bases between the two germline ends. The CDR3 extends over 20 amino acids. In nucleotides, the CDR3 is TGCGCCAGCAGCTCTCAGGGTTCAGGGACCCCGTTGAGCTCCTACAATGAGCAGTTCTTC. It translates to CASSSQGSGTPLSSYNEQFF.

The rearrangement uses TRBV7-2 and TRBJ2-3, with D possibly being TRBD2 (6 bases). Trimming removed 0 bases from V and 2 bases from J, with 9 bases in between. The CDR3 extends over 15 amino acids. Germline loops: CDR1 SGHTA, CDR2 FQGNSA. The DNA of the CDR3 is TGTGCCAGCAGCTTAGCGGAGCGGGTCACAGATACGCAGTATTTT. It encodes CASSLAERVTDTQYF.

The chain recombines TRBV3-1 with TRBJ1-4; perhaps TRBD1 as D (6 bases). V lost 5 bases and J 4 bases, leaving 14 bases between the germline ends. The CDR3 consists of 15 residues. Germline-derived CDR1 and CDR2 are LGHDT and YNNKEL (reference sequence). In DNA form, the CDR3 reads TGTGCCAGCAGCTCCAGACAGGAGCATAATGAAAAACTGTTTTTT. Translation gives CASSSRQEHNEKLFF.

The V and J genes are TRBV9 and TRBJ1-1, with no clear D. The V end was cut by 4 bases, the J end by 6 bases, with 10 bases between. The germline V gene encodes CDR1 SGDLS and CDR2 YYNGEE. This CDR3 comprises 12 residues. The CDR3 protein is CASSSISPEAFF. In DNA form, the CDR3 reads TGTGCCAGCAGCTCAATTAGCCCTGAAGCTTTCTTT.

This clonotype was counted between two and nine times. CDR3 DNA sequence: TGTGCCAGCAGTTTCGGCAGGGCCTCTGAAGCTTTCTTT. It encodes CASSFGRASEAFF. The chain employs TRBV27 and TRBJ1-1; TRBD1 is a possible D gene (5 bases). The V end lost 3 bases, the J end lost 6 bases, and 11 bases lay between the germline ends. CDR1 is MNHEY, CDR2 SMNVEV, per germline (reference sequence). This CDR3 has 13 residues.

This chain joins TRBV19 and TRBJ2-7; TRBD2 agrees at 10 bases. Trimming took 5 bases from V and 4 from J; bases not matched to a gene: 11. Germline V CDR1 and CDR2: LNHDA, SQIVND (reference sequence). This CDR3 comprises 16 residues. The CDR3 bases are TGTGCCAGTAGTGCCTCAGCGGGAGGGAGTACGTACGAGCAGTACTTC. The encoded protein is CASSASAGGSTYEQYF.

V and J are TRBV12-5 and TRBJ2-5, with 7 nucleotides matching TRBD2. The germline gives CDR1 LGHNT, CDR2 FRNRAP. The V gene end was trimmed by 5 bases and the J gene end by 1 base; junction bases not matched to a gene: 7. The length of the CDR3 is 15 residues. This chain's CDR3 is CASGTRAGIQETQYF. The CDR3 DNA sequence: TGTGCTAGTGGTACCCGAGCGGGGATCCAAGAGACCCAGTACTTC.

This clonotype has only a few counts. This chain uses TRBV24-1 with TRBJ2-3; D uncertain. The CDR3 covers 16 residues. Per the germline V gene, CDR1 is KGHDR and CDR2 is SFDVKD. Deletions cut 0 bases from V and 1 base from J, with 10 bases between. The CDR3 loop is CATSDLKGTGTDTQYF. The DNA for the CDR3 is TGTGCCACCAGTGATTTGAAGGGTACAGGCACAGATACGCAGTATTTT.

In this sample, this clonotype turned up a few times. This chain links TRBV28 with TRBJ2-6, with 9 bases aligning to TRBD1. V was pared by 7 bases and J by 2 bases, with 6 bases of the junction left unmatched. CDR3 length equals 16 residues. Looked up from germline, CDR1 is MDHEN and CDR2 is SYDVKM. The CDR3 is CASNLGTGTGANVLTF. CDR3 nucleotide sequence: TGTGCCAGCAATCTCGGGACAGGGACTGGGGCCAACGTCCTGACTTTC.

This clonotype has just a few counts. The chain has TRBV29-1 and TRBJ2-3, with 7 bases fitting TRBD2. Unmatched junction bases numbered 6, after V lost 7 bases and J lost 2 bases. The CDR3 runs to 13 residues. In germline, CDR1 is SQVTM, CDR2 ANQGSEA. The CDR3 spells CSGAGGITDTQYF. In DNA, the CDR3 is TGCAGCGGGGCCGGGGGGATCACAGATACGCAGTATTTT.

In its sample, this clonotype was seen a few times. The V call is TRBV20-1, the J call TRBJ2-1; a possible D gene is TRBD1 (5 bases). Trimming shortened V by 1 base and J by 3 bases, and 10 bases separated the two germline ends. Germline V CDR1 and CDR2: DFQATT, SNEGSKA (reference sequence). The CDR3 loop spans 14 amino acids. The DNA for the CDR3 is TGCAGTGCTAGAGCGCGACAGTTCTACAATGAGCAGTTCTTC. The encoded protein is CSARARQFYNEQFF.

The V gene is TRBV20-1, the J gene TRBJ1-4, with D uncertain. The length of the CDR3 is 14 residues. Germline V gene sequence: CDR1 DFQATT, CDR2 SNEGSKA (reference sequence). V was pared by 4 bases and J by 5 bases, with 14 bases between. CDR3 sequence (DNA): TGCAGTGCTACAGAACGGGTGGCGAATGAAAAACTGTTTTTT. This codes for CSATERVANEKLFF.

This clonotype was seen at least ten times. The V call is TRBV4-2, the J call TRBJ2-6; D is undetermined. The CDR3 loop spans 15 amino acids. Trimming shortened V by 0 bases and J by 0 bases, and 3 bases separated the two germline ends. Per the germline V gene, CDR1 is LGHNA and CDR2 is YNFKEQ. The CDR3 region has the DNA TGTGCCAGCAGCCAAGATACCTCTGGGGCCAACGTCCTGACTTTC. Its protein product is CASSQDTSGANVLTF.

This chain links TRBV5-1 with TRBJ1-1, with D perhaps TRBD1 (6 bases). The CDR3 totals 15 residues. V shed 2 bases and J shed 5 bases, with 16 bases lying between them. CDR1 is SGHRS and CDR2 is YFSETQ in the germline V gene. The CDR3 DNA reads as TGCGCCAGCAGCTTCGAGGGACACTTGGAGACTGAAGCTTTCTTT. Amino acids: CASSFEGHLETEAFF.

The sample holds a few counts of this clonotype. The chain recombines TRBV14 with TRBJ1-4, with D perhaps TRBD1 (6 bases). The CDR3 spans 16 residues. Germline values: CDR1 SGHDN, CDR2 FVKESK. The V end lost 3 bases, the J end lost 0 bases, and 11 bases lay between the germline ends. CDR3 in DNA: TGTGCCAGCAGCCAGTTACAGGGTGCAACTAATGAAAAACTGTTTTTT. Amino acid sequence: CASSQLQGATNEKLFF.

V gene TRBV27 combines with J gene TRBJ2-3, with TRBD2 as a possible D gene (6 bases). From germline, CDR1 is MNHEY and CDR2 SMNVEV (reference sequence). The V and J ends lost 7 bases and 0 bases respectively, with 26 bases between them. The CDR3 runs to 19 residues. Here the CDR3 reads CASTKRRGTTLTSTDTQYF. The CDR3 nucleotides read TGTGCCAGCACCAAGAGGCGGGGAACAACGCTCACTAGCACAGATACGCAGTATTTT.

The chain couples TRBV20-1 to TRBJ2-1, with TRBD2 matching 10 bases. J gave up 3 bases and V 2 bases, and 7 bases lay outside the gene matches. The CDR3 spans 16 residues. The germline CDR1 and CDR2 sequences are DFQATT and SNEGSKA (reference sequence). The CDR3 reads CSARRPGTSVYNEQFF. The CDR3 bases are TGCAGTGCTAGACGTCCCGGGACTAGCGTCTACAATGAGCAGTTCTTC.

This clonotype showed up just a few times. This rearrangement joins TRBV6-2 or TRBV6-3 to TRBJ1-2; D is uncertain. V was shortened by 7 bases and J by 0 bases, with 15 bases between the two germline ends. The length of the CDR3 is 15 residues. CDR1 is MNHEY, CDR2 SVGEGT, per germline. CDR3 coding DNA: TGTGCCAGCAATAAGGACCTCCAGCCTAACTATGGCTACACCTTC. As protein: CASNKDLQPNYGYTF.

This clonotype was seen a handful of times. The chain combines TRBV20-1 with TRBJ2-7; D ambiguous. Germline V gene sequence: CDR1 DFQATT, CDR2 SNEGSKA (reference sequence). This CDR3 has 14 amino acids. V shed 0 bases and J shed 1 base, with 10 bases lying between them. The CDR3 loop reads CSARDLRVSYEQYF. The CDR3 nucleotides read TGCAGTGCTAGAGACTTAAGGGTTTCCTACGAGCAGTACTTC.